This T cell receptor beta chain was identified during a study of T cells in Graves' hyperthyroidism and ophthalmopathy (dated by TCRdb to the late 2010s). Notes on the research overall: Peripheral blood was sampled at the time of initial diagnosis, prior to any treatment. To identify TCR V-J signatures that set the groups apart, the researchers used a discovery cohort of 100 or so patients, made up of approximately 43 with Graves' ophthalmopathy and some 60 with stable Graves' hyperthyroidism. Prospective prediction of ophthalmopathy was tested in an independent validation cohort consisting of some 19 hyperthyroidism patients and around 16 patients who later progressed to ophthalmopathy. The approximately 98 discovery patients were randomly divided into training and test sets at a 7:3 ratio. In addition, the study compared T-cell repertoires in thyroid tissue and in blood from roughly 6 Graves' hyperthyroidism patients. After blood sampling, hyperthyroidism patients were treated with methimazole at a starting dose of 30 mg daily, and ophthalmopathy patients were treated with high-dose intravenous methylprednisolone. The paper reports TCR Vbeta CDR3 sequencing of roughly 140 peripheral blood samples: around 45 ophthalmopathy, fewer than 80 hyperthyroidism and about 17 progressor patients.

Broad study findings and their caveats: A model built on a 13 V-J signature distinguished ophthalmopathy from stable hyperthyroidism, reaching roughly 88% sensitivity and around 81% specificity in cross-validation and 80%/75% in testing. No statistical method was used to set the sample size in advance, and investigators knew the group allocation. Most expanded thyroid clonotypes (frequency above 0.001) were also detected in blood, a finding suggesting that blood repertoires may reflect thyroid immune responses. In validation, the model predicted progression to ophthalmopathy a median of roughly six months before onset, with roughly 70% sensitivity and around 76% specificity.

This clonotype was found many times. No antigen is known for it. No base quality values were provided; no much bigger clone lies one nucleotide off. Graves' hyperthyroidism was defined as stable when no progression to ophthalmopathy occurred over 18 months of follow-up. Hyperthyroidism patients were newly diagnosed, had a disease duration of under 2 months, and were aged 18 to 65 years. Any patient with an uncontrolled infection, another autoimmune disease, pregnancy or lactation was excluded. Diagnoses were established on the basis of clinical symptoms, serum thyroxine and TRAb, thyroid ultrasound, and orbital computed tomography. PBMCs were separated from approximately 10 ml of fresh peripheral blood using Ficoll-Paque density gradient centrifugation. Total RNA was extracted using Trizol reagent, and RNA quality was assessed on an Agilent 2100 Bioanalyzer. V loses 0 bases of germline sequence and J loses 2 bases, and the interval between the two ends is 11 bases. Taken from cysteine to phenylalanine, the CDR3 has 15 residues. Only the CDR3 region is kept as DNA, spanning 45 bases read in frame from base 1. As encoded in the germline V gene, CDR1 is SGDLS while CDR2 is YYNGEE.

Amplification of TCR beta CDR3 regions was carried out from RNA transcripts. For the first round of RT-PCR on the TCR CDR3, the HTBI primer set was used together with the Qiagen OneStep RT-PCR kit. Libraries were constructed in a second round of multiplex PCR, after which size selection and purification were carried out. Sequencing of the libraries was done on an Illumina HiSeq2000 using paired-end 100 bp reads. In the source study's methods: SOAPnuke was used to process the raw data, with reads discarded if the reads contained adapters or uncalled bases, had a mean Phred below 15, or lacked an exact constant-primer or identifier match. COPE v1.2.5 was used to merge high-quality paired reads, and clonotypes were defined as unique nucleotide sequences. MiTCR v1.1 was used to align clonotypes to the IMGT TRBV, TRBD and TRBJ reference segments. The analysis was restricted to V-J combinations with a frequency above 0.0001, which together covered just over 98% of the repertoires. The TCS score was defined as the ratio of F50 (clonal expansion) to E x V (chaos), calculated using BLOSUM62-based TCRdist between CDR3 peptides within each V-J. Welch's t-statistics and random forest reduced several hundred V-J features to roughly 13, which were used in a naive Bayes classifier (R e1071). TCRdb trimmed the raw reads at Q25, called clones with MiXCR and kept productive beta chains. When rows share a CDR3 protein, they turn into one entry using the most common DNA and genes. The V and J calls, along with clone size, are taken from TCRdb and not from the paper's own processing. This sample is represented by approximately 400,000 distinct CDR3 sequences; about 20% of them were singletons. The leading ten clones occupy around 3.6% of the sample.

The chain joins TRBV9 to TRBJ2-5, with no confidently assigned D gene. This clonotype originated in a woman younger than 35 with Graves' hyperthyroidism. The specimen sequenced was blood. The nucleotide sequence is given as TGTGCCAGCAGCGTAGGAGTCGGCGCGCAAGAGACCCAGTACTTC. It encodes CASSVGVGAQETQYF.